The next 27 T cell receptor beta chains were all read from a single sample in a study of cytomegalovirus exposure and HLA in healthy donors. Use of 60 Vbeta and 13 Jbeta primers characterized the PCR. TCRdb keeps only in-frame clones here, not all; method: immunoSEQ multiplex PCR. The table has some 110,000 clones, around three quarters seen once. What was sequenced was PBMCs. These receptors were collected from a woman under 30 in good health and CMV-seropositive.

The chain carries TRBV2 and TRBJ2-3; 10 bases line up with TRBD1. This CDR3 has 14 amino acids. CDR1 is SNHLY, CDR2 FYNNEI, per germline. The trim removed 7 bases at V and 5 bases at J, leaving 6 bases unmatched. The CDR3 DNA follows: TGTGCCAGCACTCCGACAGGGGGCATAGATACGCAGTATTTT. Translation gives CASTPTGGIDTQYF.

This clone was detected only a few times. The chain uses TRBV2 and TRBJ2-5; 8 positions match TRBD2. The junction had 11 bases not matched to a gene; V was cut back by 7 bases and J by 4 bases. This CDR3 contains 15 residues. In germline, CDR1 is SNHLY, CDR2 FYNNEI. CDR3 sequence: CASKRLAGIGETQYF. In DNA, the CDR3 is TGTGCCAGCAAACGTCTAGCGGGTATTGGAGAGACCCAGTACTTC.

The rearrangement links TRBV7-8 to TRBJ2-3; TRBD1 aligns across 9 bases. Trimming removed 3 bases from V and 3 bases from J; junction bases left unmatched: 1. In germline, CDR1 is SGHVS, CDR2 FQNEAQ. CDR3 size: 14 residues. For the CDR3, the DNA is TGTGCCAGCAGCTTCGACAGGGGGACAGATACGCAGTATTTT. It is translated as CASSFDRGTDTQYF.

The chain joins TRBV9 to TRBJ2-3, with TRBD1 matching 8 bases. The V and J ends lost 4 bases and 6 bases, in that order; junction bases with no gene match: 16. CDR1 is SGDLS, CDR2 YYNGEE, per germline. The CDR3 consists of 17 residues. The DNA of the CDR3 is TGTGCCAGCAGCCCAGTGGGTTCGCCGACAGGGGTGGATACGCAGTATTTT. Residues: CASSPVGSPTGVDTQYF.

The CDR3 nucleotides read TGTGCCAGCAGCCCTGCTAGCGGCTACGAGCAGTACTTC. Translating gives CASSPASGYEQYF. This chain links TRBV7-6 with TRBJ2-7; the match to TRBD2 covers 7 bases. CDR3 size: 13 residues. Looked up from germline, CDR1 is SGHVS and CDR2 is FNYEAQ. V shed 5 bases and J 3 bases; nucleotides not matched to a gene: 4.

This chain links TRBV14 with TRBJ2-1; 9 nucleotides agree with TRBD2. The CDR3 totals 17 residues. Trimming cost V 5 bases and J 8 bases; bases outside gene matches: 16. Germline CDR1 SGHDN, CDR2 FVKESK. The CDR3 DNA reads TGTGCCAGCAGCAACTTCCCGGGACTAGCCTCAGGCCATGAGCAGTTCTTC. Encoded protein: CASSNFPGLASGHEQFF.

This CDR3 reads CATSRGLVNEQFF. CDR3 in DNA: TGTGCCACCAGCCGTGGACTAGTCAATGAGCAGTTCTTC. The chain is built from TRBV15 and TRBJ2-1; TRBD2 matches at 7 bases. With V trimmed by 5 bases and J by 6 bases, 4 bases remained unmatched. From germline, CDR1 is LNHNV and CDR2 YYDKDF (reference sequence). The CDR3 runs to 13 residues. The variable domain in full, with the rest retrieved from reference TRBV15 and TRBJ2-1, is DAMVIQNPRYQVTQFGKPVTLSCSQTLNHNVMYWYQQKSSQAPKLLFHYYDKDFNNEADTPDNFQSRRPNTSFCFLDIRSPGLGDTAMYLCATSRGLVNEQFFGPGTRLTVL.

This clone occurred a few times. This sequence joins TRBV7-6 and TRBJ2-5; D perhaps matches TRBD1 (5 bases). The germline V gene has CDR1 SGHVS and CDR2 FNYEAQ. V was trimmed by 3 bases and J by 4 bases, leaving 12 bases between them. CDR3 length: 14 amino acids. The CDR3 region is CASSFGALVETQYF. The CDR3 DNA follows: TGTGCCAGCAGCTTTGGGGCTTTGGTAGAGACCCAGTACTTC. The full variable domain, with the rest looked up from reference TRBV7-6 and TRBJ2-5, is GAGVSQSPRYKVTKRGQDVALRCDPISGHVSLYWYRQALGQGPEFLTYFNYEAQQDKSGLPNDRFSAERPEGSISTLTIQRTEQRDSAMYRCASSFGALVETQYFGPGTRLLVL.

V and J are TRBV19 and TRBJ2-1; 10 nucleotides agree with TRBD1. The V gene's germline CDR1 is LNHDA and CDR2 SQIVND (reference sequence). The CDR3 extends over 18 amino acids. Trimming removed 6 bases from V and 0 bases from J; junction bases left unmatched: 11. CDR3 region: CASSRDGTGASSYNEQFF. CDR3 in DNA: TGTGCCAGTAGCCGAGACGGGACAGGGGCGAGCTCCTACAATGAGCAGTTCTTC.

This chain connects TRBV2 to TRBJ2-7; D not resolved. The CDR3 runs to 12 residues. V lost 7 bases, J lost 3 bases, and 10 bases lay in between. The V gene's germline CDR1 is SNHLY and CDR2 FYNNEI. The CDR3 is CASIEVNYEQYF. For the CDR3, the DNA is TGTGCCAGCATCGAGGTGAACTACGAGCAGTACTTC.

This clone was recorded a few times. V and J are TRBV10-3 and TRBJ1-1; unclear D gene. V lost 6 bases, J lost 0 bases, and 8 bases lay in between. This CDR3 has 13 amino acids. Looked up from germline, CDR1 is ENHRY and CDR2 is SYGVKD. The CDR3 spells CAISSGMNTEAFF. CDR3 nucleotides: TGTGCCATCAGCTCCGGGATGAACACTGAAGCTTTCTTT.

The CDR3 nucleotides read TGTGCCAGCTCACCAGGGACAGGGTCAAGAGAGACCCAGTACTTC. Its protein product is CASSPGTGSRETQYF. The J gene is TRBJ2-5, the V gene TRBV18; TRBD1 matches at 9 bases. The CDR3 has 15 amino acids. Germline V gene sequence: CDR1 KGHSH, CDR2 LQKENI. With V trimmed by 2 bases and J by 4 bases, 5 bases remained unmatched.

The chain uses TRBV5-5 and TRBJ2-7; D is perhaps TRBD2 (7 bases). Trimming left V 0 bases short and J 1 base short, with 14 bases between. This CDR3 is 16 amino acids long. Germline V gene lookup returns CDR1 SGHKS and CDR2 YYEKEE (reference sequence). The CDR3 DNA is TGTGCCAGCAGCTTGGCCGCCGGGGGGCTTTCCTACGAGCAGTACTTC. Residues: CASSLAAGGLSYEQYF. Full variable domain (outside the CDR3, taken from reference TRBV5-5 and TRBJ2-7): DAGVTQSPTHLIKTRGQQVTLRCSPISGHKSVSWYQQVLGQGPQFIFQYYEKEERGRGNFPDRFSARQFPNYSSELNVNALLLGDSALYLCASSLAAGGLSYEQYFGPGTRLTVT.

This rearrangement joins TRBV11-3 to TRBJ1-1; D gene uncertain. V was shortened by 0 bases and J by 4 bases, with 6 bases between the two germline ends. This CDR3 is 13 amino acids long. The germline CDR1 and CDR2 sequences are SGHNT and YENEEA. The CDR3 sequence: CASSLDRGTEAFF. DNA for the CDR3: TGTGCCAGCAGCTTAGACAGAGGCACTGAAGCTTTCTTT.

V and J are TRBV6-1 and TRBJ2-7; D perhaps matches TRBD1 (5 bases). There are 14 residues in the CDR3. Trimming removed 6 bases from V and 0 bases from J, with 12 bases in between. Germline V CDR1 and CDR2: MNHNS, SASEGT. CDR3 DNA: TGTGCCAGCAGACTACAGGAAATCTCCTACGAGCAGTACTTC. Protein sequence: CASRLQEISYEQYF.

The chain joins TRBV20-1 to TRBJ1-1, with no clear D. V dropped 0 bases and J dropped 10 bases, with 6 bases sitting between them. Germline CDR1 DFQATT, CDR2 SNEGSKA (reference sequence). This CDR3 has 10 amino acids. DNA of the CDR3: TGCAGTGCTAGAGATGAGAGAGCTTTCTTT. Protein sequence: CSARDERAFF.

Written as DNA, the CDR3 is TGCGCCAGCAGCCCGAGGACAGGGGGCGGCTCTGGGGCCAACGTCCTGACTTTC. This gives the protein CASSPRTGGGSGANVLTF. The chain is built from TRBV5-1 and TRBJ2-6, with 11 bases lining up with TRBD1. Germline V lookup: CDR1 SGHRS, CDR2 YFSETQ. This CDR3 is 18 amino acids long. J gave up 0 bases and V 4 bases, and 6 bases lay outside the gene matches.

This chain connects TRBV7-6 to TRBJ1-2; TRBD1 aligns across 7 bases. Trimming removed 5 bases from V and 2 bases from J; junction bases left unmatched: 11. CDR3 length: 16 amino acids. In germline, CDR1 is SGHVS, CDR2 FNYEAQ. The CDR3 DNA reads TGTGCCAGCAGCCCCCTTTGGGGGGACAGAAACTATGGCTACACCTTC. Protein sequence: CASSPLWGDRNYGYTF. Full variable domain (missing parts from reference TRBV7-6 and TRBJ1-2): GAGVSQSPRYKVTKRGQDVALRCDPISGHVSLYWYRQALGQGPEFLTYFNYEAQQDKSGLPNDRFSAERPEGSISTLTIQRTEQRDSAMYRCASSPLWGDRNYGYTFGSGTRLTVV.

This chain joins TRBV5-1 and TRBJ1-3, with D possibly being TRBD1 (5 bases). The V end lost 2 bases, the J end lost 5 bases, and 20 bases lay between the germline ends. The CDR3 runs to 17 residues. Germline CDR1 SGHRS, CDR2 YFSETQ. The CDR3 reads CASSFLSGGNSRNTIYF. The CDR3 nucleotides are TGCGCCAGCAGCTTCCTCTCGGGGGGAAACAGTCGAAACACCATATATTTT. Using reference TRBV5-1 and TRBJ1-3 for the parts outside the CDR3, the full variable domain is KAGVTQTPRYLIKTRGQQVTLSCSPISGHRSVSWYQQTPGQGLQFLFEYFSETQRNKGNFPGRFSGRQFSNSRSEMNVSTLELGDSALYLCASSFLSGGNSRNTIYFGEGSWLTVV.

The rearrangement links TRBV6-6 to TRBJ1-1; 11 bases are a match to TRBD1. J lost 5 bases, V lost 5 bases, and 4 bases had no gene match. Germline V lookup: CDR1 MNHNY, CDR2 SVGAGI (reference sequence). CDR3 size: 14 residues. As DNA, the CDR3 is TGTGCCAGCAGTGACTGGGACAGGGGGACTGAAGCTTTCTTT. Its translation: CASSDWDRGTEAFF.

CDR3 residues: CASSARLGASYNEQFF. In nucleotides, the CDR3 is TGCGCCAGCAGCGCCCGACTAGGCGCCTCCTACAATGAGCAGTTCTTC. J is TRBJ2-1 and V is TRBV5-1; D might be TRBD2 (6 bases). There are 16 residues in the CDR3. Germline V lookup: CDR1 SGHRS, CDR2 YFSETQ. V lost 4 bases and J lost 0, with 14 bases in between.

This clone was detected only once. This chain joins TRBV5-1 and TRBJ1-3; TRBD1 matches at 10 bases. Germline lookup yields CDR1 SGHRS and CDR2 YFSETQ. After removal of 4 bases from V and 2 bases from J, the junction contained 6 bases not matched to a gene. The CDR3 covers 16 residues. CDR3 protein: CASSAGTGETGNTIYF. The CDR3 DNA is TGCGCCAGCAGCGCCGGGACAGGGGAGACTGGAAACACCATATATTTT.

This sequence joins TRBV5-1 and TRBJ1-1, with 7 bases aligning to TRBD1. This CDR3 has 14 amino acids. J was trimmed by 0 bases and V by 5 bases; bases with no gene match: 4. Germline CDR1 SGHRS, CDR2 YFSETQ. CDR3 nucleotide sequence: TGCGCCAGCAGGCTACAGGGGATGAACACTGAAGCTTTCTTT. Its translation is CASRLQGMNTEAFF.

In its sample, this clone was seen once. The CDR3 DNA sequence: TGTGCCAGTAGTATGAAGGGGGAGGGGCTCTATGGCTACACCTTC. Protein: CASSMKGEGLYGYTF. The V and J genes are TRBV19 and TRBJ1-2; D perhaps matches TRBD1 (6 bases). CDR1 and CDR2 (germline): LNHDA, SQIVND (reference sequence). V gave up 3 bases and J gave up 4 bases, with 15 bases separating them. The CDR3 spans 15 residues. The full variable domain, in which reference TRBV19 and TRBJ1-2 provide the parts outside the CDR3, is DGGITQSPKYLFRKEGQNVTLSCEQNLNHDAMYWYRQDPGQGLRLIYYSQIVNDFQKGDIAEGYSVSREKKESFPLTVTSAQKNPTAFYLCASSMKGEGLYGYTFGSGTRLTVV.

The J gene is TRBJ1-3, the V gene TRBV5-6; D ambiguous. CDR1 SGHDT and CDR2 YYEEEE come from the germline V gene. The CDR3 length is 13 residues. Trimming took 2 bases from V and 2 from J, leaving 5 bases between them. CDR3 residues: CASSFTTGNTIYF. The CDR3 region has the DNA TGTGCCAGCAGCTTTACAACTGGAAACACCATATATTTT.

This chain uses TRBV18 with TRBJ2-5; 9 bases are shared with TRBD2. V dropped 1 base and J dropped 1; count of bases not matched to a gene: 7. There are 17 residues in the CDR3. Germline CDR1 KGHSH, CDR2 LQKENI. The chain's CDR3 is CASSPLALAGFQETQYF. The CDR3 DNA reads TGTGCCAGCTCACCACTTGCCCTAGCGGGGTTCCAAGAGACCCAGTACTTC.

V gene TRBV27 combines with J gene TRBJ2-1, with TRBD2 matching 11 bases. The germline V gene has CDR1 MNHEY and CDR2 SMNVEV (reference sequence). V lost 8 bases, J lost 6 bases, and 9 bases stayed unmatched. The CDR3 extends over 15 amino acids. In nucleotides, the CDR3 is TGTGCCAGCTTATCCCTGACTAGCGGGACCAATGAGCAGTTCTTC. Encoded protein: CASLSLTSGTNEQFF.